What follows are 8 T cell receptor beta chains derived from one specimen sequenced in a study of shared clonotypes between healthy human individuals. Repertoires were generated with immunoSEQ multiplex PCR, while TCRdb's copy carries only in-frame clones and drops some. The sample carries over a million clones, about 84% recorded once. The sample taken for sequencing was memory CD4+ T cells from PBMCs. Subset meaning: CD45RA-negative fraction. These receptor sequences come from a man younger than 30 in good health. Some clones in this sample may be carry-over from other donors' samples.

Only a few counts were recorded for this clone. The rearrangement links TRBV27 to TRBJ2-5, with TRBD1 matching over 9 bases. CDR1 MNHEY and CDR2 SMNVEV come from the germline V gene (reference sequence). J lost 5 bases, V lost 7 bases, and 5 bases had no gene match. CDR3 length: 13 residues. The CDR3 region is CASKRQGVETQYF. DNA for the CDR3: TGTGCCAGCAAACGACAGGGGGTGGAGACCCAGTACTTC.

The gene calls are TRBV5-8 and TRBJ2-5, with D maybe TRBD2 (5 bases). The V end was cut by 4 bases, the J end by 3 bases, with 13 bases between. CDR1 SGHTS and CDR2 YDEGEE come from the germline V gene. This CDR3 comprises 14 residues. The DNA of the CDR3 is TGTGCCAGCAGCGGGAGAGGGCGGGAAGAGACCCAGTACTTC. Translation gives CASSGRGREETQYF.

This chain joins TRBV10-3 and TRBJ2-7, with 10 bases that match TRBD1. J gave up 3 bases and V 2 bases, and 4 bases lay outside the gene matches. Germline loops: CDR1 ENHRY, CDR2 SYGVKD. The CDR3 runs 15 residues. The CDR3 sequence is CAISEAGQGRYEQYF. CDR3 DNA: TGTGCCATCAGTGAGGCGGGACAGGGGCGCTACGAGCAGTACTTC.

This clone was recorded only once. V gene TRBV18 combines with J gene TRBJ1-2, with 9 bases that match TRBD1. The CDR3 totals 15 residues. V gave up 5 bases and J gave up 4 bases; unmatched junction bases: 8. The germline gives CDR1 KGHSH, CDR2 LQKENI. The CDR3, as DNA: TGTGCCAGCTCAACCGACAGGGGGTTAAGCTATGGCTACACCTTC. This codes for CASSTDRGLSYGYTF.

J is TRBJ1-5 and V is TRBV28; maybe TRBD1 (6 bases). Germline CDR1 reads MDHEN; CDR2 reads SYDVKM. V lost 5 bases, J lost 0 bases, and 11 bases lay in between. This CDR3 is 15 amino acids long. Here the CDR3 reads CASSPTDSSNQPQHF. CDR3 in DNA: TGTGCCAGCAGTCCAACGGACAGTAGCAATCAGCCCCAGCATTTT. Looking up the rest from reference TRBV28 and TRBJ1-5 gives the full variable domain: DVKVTQSSRYLVKRTGEKVFLECVQDMDHENMFWYRQDPGLGLRLIYFSYDVKMKEKGDIPEGYSVSREKKERFSLILESASTNQTSMYLCASSPTDSSNQPQHFGDGTRLSIL.

The V and J genes are TRBV19 and TRBJ2-5, with 7 positions matching TRBD1. The CDR3 contains 13 residues. From germline, CDR1 is LNHDA and CDR2 SQIVND (reference sequence). Trimming removed 0 bases from V and 5 bases from J; junction bases left unmatched: 0. This CDR3 reads CASSIEQGETQYF. The CDR3 DNA sequence: TGTGCCAGTAGTATAGAACAGGGGGAGACCCAGTACTTC.

In this sample, this clone turned up once. V is TRBV11-2 and J is TRBJ1-4; 10 bases match TRBD1. V gave up 2 bases and J gave up 7 bases; unmatched junction bases: 4. The germline gives CDR1 SGHAT, CDR2 FQNNGV. The CDR3 runs 15 residues. CDR3 protein: CASSLNRDRGEKLFF. The CDR3 DNA reads TGTGCCAGCAGCTTAAACCGGGACAGGGGTGAAAAACTGTTTTTT.

The rearrangement joins TRBV5-1 to TRBJ2-3, with D possibly matching TRBD2 (5 bases). V dropped 3 bases and J dropped 6 bases, with 5 bases sitting between them. Germline V gene lookup returns CDR1 SGHRS and CDR2 YFSETQ. CDR3 length: 11 amino acids. The CDR3 loop reads CASSWEDTQYF. CDR3 in DNA: TGCGCCAGCAGCTGGGAGGATACGCAGTATTTT.